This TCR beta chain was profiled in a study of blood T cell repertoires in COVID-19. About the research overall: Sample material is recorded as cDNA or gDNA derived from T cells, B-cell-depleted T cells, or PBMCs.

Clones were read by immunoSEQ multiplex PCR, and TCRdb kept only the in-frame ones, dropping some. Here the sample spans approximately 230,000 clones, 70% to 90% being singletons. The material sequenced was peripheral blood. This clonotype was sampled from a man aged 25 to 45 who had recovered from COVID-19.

The CDR3 reads CASSPRGNYEQYF. The CDR3 DNA is TGTGCCAGCAGTCCCCGGGGAAATTACGAGCAGTACTTC. V and J are TRBV6-4 and TRBJ2-7, with D possibly matching TRBD2 (5 bases). V lost 5 bases, J lost 4 bases, and 12 bases lay in between. The CDR3 is 13 residues long. CDR1 and CDR2 from the germline V gene are MRHNA and SNTAGT.